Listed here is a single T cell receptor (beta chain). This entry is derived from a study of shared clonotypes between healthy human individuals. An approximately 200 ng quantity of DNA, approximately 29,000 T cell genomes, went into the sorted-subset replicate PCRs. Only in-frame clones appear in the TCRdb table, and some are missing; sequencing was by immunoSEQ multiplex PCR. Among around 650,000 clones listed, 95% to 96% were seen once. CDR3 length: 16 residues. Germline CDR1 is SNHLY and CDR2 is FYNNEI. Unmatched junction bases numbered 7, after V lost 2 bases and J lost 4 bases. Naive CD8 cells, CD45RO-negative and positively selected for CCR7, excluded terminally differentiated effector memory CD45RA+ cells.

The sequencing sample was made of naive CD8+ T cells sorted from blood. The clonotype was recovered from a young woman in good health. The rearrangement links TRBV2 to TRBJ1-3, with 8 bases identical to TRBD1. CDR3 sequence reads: CASSELDRVKGNTIYF. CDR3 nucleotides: TGTGCCAGCAGTGAACTGGACAGGGTGAAAGGAAACACCATATATTTT.